These 32 T cell receptor beta chains were sequenced from one sample in a study of metastatic and nonmetastatic thyroid tumors. Before thyroid surgery, none of the patients had received any treatment. TCRdb re-called the PCR reads through MiXCR. The sample lists 20,000 to 25,000 clones; 15% to 18% were seen once. Sequencing input: blood. The receptors shown here come from a female donor with papillary thyroid cancer or a benign thyroid nodule (not recorded which). Some clones in this sample may be carry-over from other donors' samples.

This clone was observed at least ten times. The chain uses TRBV2 and TRBJ1-1; TRBD1 might be the D (5 bases). The CDR3 extends over 13 amino acids. Germline V lookup: CDR1 SNHLY, CDR2 FYNNEI. V lost 1 base to trimming and J lost 7 bases, with 10 bases between them. CDR3 sequence: CASSEVRDREAFF. In DNA, the CDR3 is TGTGCCAGCAGTGAAGTCAGGGATCGTGAAGCTTTCTTT.

This clone was seen ten or more times. The chain employs TRBV28 and TRBJ1-4; 8 nucleotides agree with TRBD1. The CDR3 consists of 14 residues. Germline CDR1 MDHEN, CDR2 SYDVKM. The V segment lost 4 bases and the J segment 7 bases; nucleotides outside the gene matches: 5. CDR3 protein: CASSSGGAIEKLFF. CDR3 coding DNA: TGTGCCAGCAGTTCAGGGGGCGCTATTGAAAAACTGTTTTTT. Based on the CDR3 plus reference TRBV28 and TRBJ1-4, the full variable domain is DVKVTQSSRYLVKRTGEKVFLECVQDMDHENMFWYRQDPGLGLRLIYFSYDVKMKEKGDIPEGYSVSREKKERFSLILESASTNQTSMYLCASSSGGAIEKLFFGSGTQLSVL.

As for this clone: Compared with germline, one end of the junction differs, possibly owing to a read error. The chain uses TRBV27 and TRBJ2-1; D remains unclear. Germline V gives CDR1 MNHEY, CDR2 SMNVEV (reference sequence). This CDR3 comprises 10 residues. CDR3 region: CASGFKEQFF. CDR3 in DNA: TGTGCCAGCGGTTTCAAAGAGCAGTTCTTC.

By share of the sample, this clone is medium-sized (0.01 to 0.1%). The CDR3 reads CASSLEVDPAYEQYF. DNA of the CDR3: TGTGCCAGCAGCTTAGAGGTGGATCCAGCCTACGAGCAGTACTTC. The rearrangement links TRBV11-1 to TRBJ2-7; D gene ambiguous. Germline-derived CDR1 and CDR2 are SGHAT and FQDESV (reference sequence). This CDR3 spans 15 amino acids. V shed 1 base and J shed 2 bases, with 12 bases lying between them.

This clone was counted ten times or more. Relative to the germline gene, one junction end is altered; a read error may explain this. The CDR3, as DNA: TGTGCCAGCAGTCTCCAGACAGTCTCCGACGAGCAGTACTTC. Translation gives CASSLQTVSDEQYF. The chain couples TRBV12-3 or TRBV12-4 to TRBJ2-7, with TRBD1 as a possible D gene (5 bases). The CDR3 spans 14 residues.

This clone was observed at least ten times. This rearrangement joins TRBV4-2 to TRBJ1-5, with 7 bases fitting TRBD1. The germline V gene has CDR1 LGHNA and CDR2 YNFKEQ. The CDR3 contains 15 residues. V lost 4 bases, J lost 5 bases, and 8 bases stayed unmatched. The CDR3 DNA is TGTGCCAGCAGCCCAAGGGAAGGGGGCGATCAGCCCCAGCATTTT. Translated: CASSPREGGDQPQHF.

The chain has TRBV20-1 and TRBJ2-3; 10 nucleotides line up with TRBD1. With V trimmed by 3 bases and J by 0 bases, 0 bases remained unmatched. The germline V gene encodes CDR1 DFQATT and CDR2 SNEGSKA (reference sequence). This CDR3 comprises 14 residues. The CDR3 DNA sequence: TGCAGTGCTAGGGACAGGGGGAGCACAGATACGCAGTATTTT. Its translation is CSARDRGSTDTQYF.

The chain recombines TRBV28 with TRBJ2-2; D is perhaps TRBD1 (5 bases). Trimming removed 6 bases from V and 8 bases from J, with 10 bases in between. The CDR3 sequence is 12 residues long. From germline, CDR1 is MDHEN and CDR2 SYDVKM. The CDR3 sequence: CASSMRQGELFF. CDR3 DNA: TGTGCCAGCAGCATGCGACAGGGGGAGCTGTTTTTT.

This clone came up many times. The rearrangement joins TRBV20-1 to TRBJ2-1; D is possibly TRBD2 (7 bases). Trimming cost V 6 bases and J 4 bases, with 31 bases left between them. The CDR3 sequence is 19 residues long. The germline V gene encodes CDR1 DFQATT and CDR2 SNEGSKA (reference sequence). DNA for the CDR3: TGCAGTGCCCCGTTTGGAGGGAGAGGGGGGGTTGGGACGTACAATGAGCAGTTCTTC. Translated, it gives CSAPFGGRGGVGTYNEQFF.

This clone occurred many times. The chain carries TRBV28 and TRBJ1-6; a possible D gene is TRBD1 (5 bases). This CDR3 contains 16 residues. Germline values: CDR1 MDHEN, CDR2 SYDVKM. Trimming stripped 5 bases from V and 6 bases from J, with 17 bases between. CDR3 DNA sequence: TGTGCCAGCAGTCCCGGCGGGGCAGGGCGTAATTCACCCCTCCACTTT. The encoded protein is CASSPGGAGRNSPLHF.

This clone was seen a handful of times. J is TRBJ2-7 and V is TRBV12-3 or TRBV12-4; no firm D call. Trimming cost V 3 bases and J 5 bases, with 11 bases left between them. The CDR3 covers 13 residues. The CDR3 here is CASSLWGLDEQYF. The CDR3 DNA follows: TGTGCCAGCAGTTTGTGGGGTTTGGACGAGCAGTACTTC.

This clone was detected ten times or more. The J gene is TRBJ2-1, the V gene TRBV2; tentative D call: TRBD2 (5 bases). The germline V gene encodes CDR1 SNHLY and CDR2 FYNNEI. CDR3 size: 15 residues. Trimming stripped 6 bases from V and 2 bases from J, with 14 bases between. CDR3 loop: CASSGNLIAYNEQFF. The DNA of the CDR3 is TGTGCCAGCAGCGGGAATCTCATCGCCTACAATGAGCAGTTCTTC. Full variable domain (outside the CDR3, taken from reference TRBV2 and TRBJ2-1): EPEVTQTPSHQVTQMGQEVILRCVPISNHLYFYWYRQILGQKVEFLVSFYNNEISEKSEIFDDQFSVERPDGSNFTLKIRSTKLEDSAMYFCASSGNLIAYNEQFFGPGTRLTVL.

This clone was counted at least ten times. This chain joins TRBV12-3 or TRBV12-4 and TRBJ2-7, with D uncertain. V was trimmed by 5 bases and J by 2 bases, leaving 13 bases between them. CDR3 length: 14 amino acids. This chain's CDR3 is CASSPPGRTYEQYF. The CDR3 DNA follows: TGTGCCAGCAGTCCCCCCGGACGGACCTACGAGCAGTACTTC.

This clone showed up many times. The J gene is TRBJ2-7, the V gene TRBV7-9; D is perhaps TRBD2 (5 bases). Germline CDR1 reads SEHNR; CDR2 reads FQNEAQ (reference sequence). V shed 1 base and J shed 4 bases, with 14 bases lying between them. The CDR3 covers 15 residues. The CDR3: CASSLDGWSGYEQYF. In nucleotides, the CDR3 is TGTGCCAGCAGCTTAGATGGGTGGTCGGGGTACGAGCAGTACTTC.

Comment on this clone: A junction end diverges from the germline sequence, so it may reflect a read error. The chain links TRBV20-1 to TRBJ1-1, with D possibly TRBD1 on 5 matching bases. Germline V gene lookup returns CDR1 DFQATT and CDR2 SNEGSKA (reference sequence). This CDR3 has 13 residues. The CDR3, as DNA: TGCAGTGCTAGTGGGGACGGGAACACGGAAGCTTTCTTT. It is translated as CSASGDGNTEAFF.

In its sample, this clone was seen many times. CDR3 DNA: TGTGCCAGCAGCCCAAATGGACTAGCGGGCGGCAATGAGCAGTTCTTC. Translation gives CASSPNGLAGGNEQFF. The chain carries TRBV3-1 and TRBJ2-1, with 11 bases lining up with TRBD2. V lost 4 bases and J lost 6; bases outside the gene matches: 8. This CDR3 spans 16 amino acids. Germline-derived CDR1 and CDR2 are LGHDT and YNNKEL (reference sequence).

In this sample, this clone turned up many times. The CDR3 DNA sequence: TGTGCCAGCAGTTACGGGTCGGACCAGAATCAGCCCCAGCATTTT. Protein sequence: CASSYGSDQNQPQHF. The chain has TRBV6-2 or TRBV6-3 and TRBJ1-5; no firm D call. Trimming pared 2 bases from V and 4 bases from J, leaving 12 bases between. CDR3 length: 15 amino acids. CDR1 and CDR2 (germline): MNHEY, SVGEGT.

This clone was recorded at least ten times. CDR3 in DNA: TGTGCCAGCAGCGACCATAATTCACCCCTCCACTTT. Protein product: CASSDHNSPLHF. The J gene is TRBJ1-6, the V gene TRBV11-2, with unresolved D. This CDR3 comprises 12 residues. V was clipped by 5 bases and J by 5 bases, with 4 bases between them. Germline loops: CDR1 SGHAT, CDR2 FQNNGV.

The chain employs TRBV19 and TRBJ1-5; D is uncertain. V gave up 10 bases and J gave up 6 bases, with 16 bases separating them. The CDR3 contains 13 residues. The germline V gene encodes CDR1 LNHDA and CDR2 SQIVND (reference sequence). The CDR3 reads CAITPREAQPQHF. CDR3 coding DNA: TGTGCCATTACACCCCGGGAGGCTCAGCCCCAGCATTTT.

This clone was observed many times. This chain uses TRBV20-1 with TRBJ1-6; 8 bases line up with TRBD1. The CDR3 has 15 amino acids. J gave up 3 bases and V 6 bases, and 7 bases lay outside the gene matches. The germline V gene has CDR1 DFQATT and CDR2 SNEGSKA (reference sequence). The CDR3 region has the DNA TGCAGTGCGCAGGGGGCAGGGGGCTATAATTCACCCCTCCACTTT. This codes for CSAQGAGGYNSPLHF.

There are a few counts of this clone. The chain links TRBV19 to TRBJ1-5, with D perhaps matching TRBD1 (6 bases). V dropped 6 bases and J dropped 3 bases, with 6 bases sitting between them. From germline, CDR1 is LNHDA and CDR2 SQIVND (reference sequence). This CDR3 contains 12 residues. CDR3 DNA sequence: TGTGCCAGTAGGGGGGCCAATCAGCCCCAGCATTTT. The encoded protein is CASRGANQPQHF.

This clone has ten or more counts. The genes are TRBV2 and TRBJ2-7; the D call may be TRBD1 or TRBD2 (5 bases each). The CDR3 extends over 15 amino acids. Germline CDR1 SNHLY, CDR2 FYNNEI. Trimming stripped 10 bases from V and 1 base from J, with 20 bases between. The CDR3 DNA sequence: TGTGCCATAAGAACCGGGACGTCCGCTTCCTACGAGCAGTACTTC. Translated: CAIRTGTSASYEQYF.

This clone appeared many times. This chain connects TRBV9 to TRBJ2-5, with D perhaps TRBD2 (5 bases). V lost 3 bases, J lost 5 bases, and 11 bases lay in between. Germline CDR1 and CDR2: SGDLS and YYNGEE. The CDR3 runs to 13 residues. The CDR3 region is CASSDRPGETQYF. In DNA, the CDR3 is TGTGCCAGCAGCGACCGACCGGGGGAGACCCAGTACTTC.

This clone was picked up many times. The rearrangement joins TRBV2 to TRBJ2-1, with D unclear. The CDR3 consists of 11 residues. Trimming removed 3 bases from V and 4 bases from J, with 1 base in between. Germline loops: CDR1 SNHLY, CDR2 FYNNEI. DNA for the CDR3: TGTGCCAGCAGTGAGTACAATGAGCAGTTCTTC. Translating gives CASSEYNEQFF. The whole variable domain, filled in from reference TRBV2 and TRBJ2-1, reads EPEVTQTPSHQVTQMGQEVILRCVPISNHLYFYWYRQILGQKVEFLVSFYNNEISEKSEIFDDQFSVERPDGSNFTLKIRSTKLEDSAMYFCASSEYNEQFFGPGTRLTVL.

This clone showed up many times. The gene calls are TRBV28 and TRBJ2-1; 7 bases align to TRBD1. The CDR3 length is 18 residues. Germline lookup yields CDR1 MDHEN and CDR2 SYDVKM. V lost 6 bases, J lost 4 bases, and 18 bases stayed unmatched. CDR3 region: CASSPRQGHAVLYNEQFF. The CDR3 DNA reads TGTGCCAGCAGCCCTCGACAGGGCCACGCAGTTCTTTACAATGAGCAGTTCTTC.

This clone came up a few times. The CDR3 DNA is TGTGCCAGCAGCTCGACAGGGAAGGAGCAGTACTTC. Translating gives CASSSTGKEQYF. This chain uses TRBV7-6 with TRBJ2-7; TRBD1 matches at 7 bases. CDR3 size: 12 residues. Trimming removed 4 bases from V and 7 bases from J; junction bases left unmatched: 4. Germline V CDR1 and CDR2: SGHVS, FNYEAQ.

This clone was counted at least ten times. The chain joins TRBV9 to TRBJ2-1; 8 bases are shared with TRBD1. This CDR3 comprises 18 residues. Germline trimming cut 0 bases from V and 4 bases from J; bases unmatched to any gene: 12. The germline CDR1 and CDR2 sequences are SGDLS and YYNGEE. CDR3 protein: CASSVVAIGTGLYNEQFF. The CDR3, as DNA: TGTGCCAGCAGCGTAGTAGCGATCGGGACAGGCCTATACAATGAGCAGTTCTTC.

Comment on this clone: One junction end disagrees with the germline gene, perhaps due to a read error. The chain uses TRBV30 and TRBJ2-7; TRBD2 matches 16 bases. The CDR3 length is 19 residues. Germline-derived CDR1 and CDR2 are GTSNPN and SVGIG (reference sequence). CDR3 sequence (DNA): TGTGCCTTGAGTCCGCTCGGGACTAGCGGGAGGGTTAGTTGGGACGAGCAGTACTTC. As protein: CALSPLGTSGRVSWDEQYF.

This clone was seen a single time. The chain uses TRBV20-1 and TRBJ1-3; D call uncertain. The CDR3 runs to 15 residues. The germline V gene encodes CDR1 DFQATT and CDR2 SNEGSKA (reference sequence). Between the trimmed V and J ends, which lost 0 bases and 1 base, there was a span of 10 bases. As DNA, the CDR3 is TGCAGTGCTAGAGATGTTCGGAGTTCTGGAAACACCATATATTTT. It specifies CSARDVRSSGNTIYF.

This clone showed up just a few times. J is TRBJ2-7 and V is TRBV6-6, with 7 bases identical to TRBD1. V was clipped by 1 base and J by 4 bases; unmatched bases: 7. Germline V gene lookup returns CDR1 MNHNY and CDR2 SVGAGI (reference sequence). This CDR3 is 15 amino acids long. This CDR3 is CASSYFGQEEYEQYF. The CDR3 nucleotides are TGTGCCAGCAGTTACTTCGGACAGGAAGAGTACGAGCAGTACTTC.

This rearrangement joins TRBV11-2 to TRBJ2-7; 7 positions match TRBD2. V shed 5 bases, J shed 5 bases, and the junction held 3 bases outside the gene matches. The germline V gene has CDR1 SGHAT and CDR2 FQNNGV. The CDR3 sequence is 12 residues long. The CDR3 protein is CASSHGGDEQYF. DNA for the CDR3: TGTGCCAGCAGCCATGGGGGGGACGAGCAGTACTTC. Full variable domain (outside the CDR3, taken from reference TRBV11-2 and TRBJ2-7): EAGVAQSPRYKIIEKRQSVAFWCNPISGHATLYWYQQILGQGPKLLIQFQNNGVVDDSQLPKDRFSAERLKGVDSTLKIQPAKLEDSAVYLCASSHGGDEQYFGPGTRLTVT.

This clone was counted many times. The chain is built from TRBV6-1 and TRBJ2-5, with TRBD1 as a possible D gene (6 bases). The CDR3 sequence is 16 residues long. V was clipped by 4 bases and J by 3 bases, with 18 bases between them. The germline CDR1 and CDR2 sequences are MNHNS and SASEGT. The DNA of the CDR3 is TGTGCCAGCAGTGTGGGGGCTAGCCCTCTTGAAGAGACCCAGTACTTC. Translation gives CASSVGASPLEETQYF.